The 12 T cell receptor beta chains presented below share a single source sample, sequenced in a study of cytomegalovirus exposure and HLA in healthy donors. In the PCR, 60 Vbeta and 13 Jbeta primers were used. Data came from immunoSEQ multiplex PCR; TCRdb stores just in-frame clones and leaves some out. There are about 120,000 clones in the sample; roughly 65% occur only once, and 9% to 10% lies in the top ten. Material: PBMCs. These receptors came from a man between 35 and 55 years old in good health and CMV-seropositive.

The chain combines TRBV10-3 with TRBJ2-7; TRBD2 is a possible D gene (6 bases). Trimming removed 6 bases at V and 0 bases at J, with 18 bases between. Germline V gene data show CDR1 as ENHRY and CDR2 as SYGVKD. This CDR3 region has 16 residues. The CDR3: CAISRTNSAGSYEQYF. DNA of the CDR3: TGTGCCATCAGCAGGACTAACTCAGCCGGCTCCTACGAGCAGTACTTC.

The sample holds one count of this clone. The DNA of the CDR3 is TGTGCCAGCAGTGACCGAGAACTAAACTACGAGCAGTACTTC. Its translation: CASSDRELNYEQYF. This chain joins TRBV6-4 and TRBJ2-7, with D unresolved. V gave up 2 bases and J gave up 3 bases, with 11 bases separating them. CDR1 is MRHNA and CDR2 is SNTAGT in the germline V gene. The CDR3 has 14 residues.

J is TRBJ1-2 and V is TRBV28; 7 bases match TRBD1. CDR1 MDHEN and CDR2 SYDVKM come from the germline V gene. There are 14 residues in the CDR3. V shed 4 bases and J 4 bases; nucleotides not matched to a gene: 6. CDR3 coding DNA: TGTGCCAGCAGTTCCGGACAGGTTACCTATGGCTACACCTTC. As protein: CASSSGQVTYGYTF.

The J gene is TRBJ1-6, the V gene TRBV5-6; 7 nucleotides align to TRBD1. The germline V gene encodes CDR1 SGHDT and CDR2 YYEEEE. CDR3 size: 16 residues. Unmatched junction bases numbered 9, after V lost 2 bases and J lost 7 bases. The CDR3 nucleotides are TGTGCCAGCAGCTTAAAGATGGCAGGGGGGAATTCACCCCTCCACTTT. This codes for CASSLKMAGGNSPLHF.

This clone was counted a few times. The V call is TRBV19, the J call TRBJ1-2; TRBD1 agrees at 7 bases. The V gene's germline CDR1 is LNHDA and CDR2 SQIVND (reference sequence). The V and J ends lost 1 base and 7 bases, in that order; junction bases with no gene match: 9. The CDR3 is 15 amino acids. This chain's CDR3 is CASSIVSRGPAGYTF. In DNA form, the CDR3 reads TGTGCCAGTAGTATAGTGAGTAGGGGGCCTGCTGGCTACACCTTC.

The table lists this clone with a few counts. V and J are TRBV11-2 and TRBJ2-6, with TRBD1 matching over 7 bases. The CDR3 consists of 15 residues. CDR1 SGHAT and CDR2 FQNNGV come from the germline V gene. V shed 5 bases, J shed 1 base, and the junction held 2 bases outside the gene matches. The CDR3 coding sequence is TGTGCCAGCAGCCAGACAGGGTCTGGGGCCAACGTCCTGACTTTC. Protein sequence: CASSQTGSGANVLTF.

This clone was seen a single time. The CDR3 here is CASSAGEAYEQYF. The DNA of the CDR3 is TGTGCCAGCAGCGCGGGAGAGGCCTACGAGCAGTACTTC. The gene calls are TRBV11-3 and TRBJ2-7, with 7 bases lining up with TRBD2. Trimming at V came to 5 bases and at J to 2 bases, leaving 3 bases not matched to a gene. The length of the CDR3 is 13 residues. CDR1 is SGHNT, CDR2 YENEEA, per germline. Combining the CDR3 with reference TRBV11-3 and TRBJ2-7 gives the whole variable domain EAGVVQSPRYKIIEKKQPVAFWCNPISGHNTLYWYLQNLGQGPELLIRYENEEAVDDSQLPKDRFSAERLKGVDSTLKIQPAELGDSAVYLCASSAGEAYEQYFGPGTRLTVT.

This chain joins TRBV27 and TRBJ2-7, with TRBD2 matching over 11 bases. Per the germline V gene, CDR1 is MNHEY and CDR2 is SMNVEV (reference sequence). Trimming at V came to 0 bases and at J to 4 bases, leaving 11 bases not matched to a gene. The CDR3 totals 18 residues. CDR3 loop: CASSLSGLAVQPSYEQYF. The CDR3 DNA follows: TGTGCCAGCAGTTTATCGGGACTAGCGGTACAACCCTCTTACGAGCAGTACTTC.

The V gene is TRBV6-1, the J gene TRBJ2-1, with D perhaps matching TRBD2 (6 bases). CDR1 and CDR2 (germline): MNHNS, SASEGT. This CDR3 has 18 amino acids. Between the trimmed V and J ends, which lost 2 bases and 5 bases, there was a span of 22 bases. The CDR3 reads CASSEMRGTFRRDNEQFF. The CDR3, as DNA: TGTGCCAGCAGTGAAATGAGGGGCACGTTTAGGAGGGACAATGAGCAGTTCTTC.

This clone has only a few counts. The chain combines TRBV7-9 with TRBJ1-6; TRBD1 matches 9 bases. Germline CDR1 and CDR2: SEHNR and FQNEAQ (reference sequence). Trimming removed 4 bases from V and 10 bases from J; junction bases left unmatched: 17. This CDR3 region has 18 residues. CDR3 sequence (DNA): TGTGCCAGCAGCTCCTCCCCGGGACAGGGCGAGTTAGGATCACCCCTCCACTTT. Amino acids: CASSSSPGQGELGSPLHF.

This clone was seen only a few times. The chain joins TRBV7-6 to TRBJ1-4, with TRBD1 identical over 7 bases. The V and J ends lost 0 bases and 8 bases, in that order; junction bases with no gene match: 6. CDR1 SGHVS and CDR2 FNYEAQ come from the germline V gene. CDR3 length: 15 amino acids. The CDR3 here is CASSLAGTEGEKLFF. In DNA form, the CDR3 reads TGTGCCAGCAGCTTAGCTGGGACAGAGGGCGAAAAACTGTTTTTT.

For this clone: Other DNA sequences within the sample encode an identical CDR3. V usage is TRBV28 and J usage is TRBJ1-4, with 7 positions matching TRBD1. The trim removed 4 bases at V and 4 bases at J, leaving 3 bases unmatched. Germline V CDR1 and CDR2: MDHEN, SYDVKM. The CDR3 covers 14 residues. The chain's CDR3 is CASSSGTVNEKLFF. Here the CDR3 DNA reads TGTGCCAGCAGTTCCGGGACAGTTAATGAAAAACTGTTTTTT. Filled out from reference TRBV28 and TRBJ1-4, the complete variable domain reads DVKVTQSSRYLVKRTGEKVFLECVQDMDHENMFWYRQDPGLGLRLIYFSYDVKMKEKGDIPEGYSVSREKKERFSLILESASTNQTSMYLCASSSGTVNEKLFFGSGTQLSVL.